Sequencing of this TCR beta chain was carried out in a study of cytomegalovirus exposure and HLA in healthy donors. This CDR3 contains 18 residues. Trimming removed 5 bases from V and 0 bases from J; junction bases left unmatched: 11. Germline V gene data show CDR1 as LNHNV and CDR2 as YYDKDF (reference sequence). Notes on the study in general: Cytomegalovirus-associated TCR beta chains were listed, numbering 150 to 200.

Produced via immunoSEQ multiplex PCR; TCRdb's table is partial and in-frame only. The sample contains 250,000 or so clones, more than 75% of which appear only once. About this clone itself: Its antigen is undetermined.

The chain joins TRBV15 to TRBJ1-3, with 9 bases fitting TRBD1. The sample was PBMCs. The sequence derives from a man aged 18 to 29 in good health and CMV-seronegative. CDR3 DNA sequence: TGTGCCACCAGCGGATTTCGAAACAGGGGGCACTCTGGAAACACCATATATTTT. This codes for CATSGFRNRGHSGNTIYF.